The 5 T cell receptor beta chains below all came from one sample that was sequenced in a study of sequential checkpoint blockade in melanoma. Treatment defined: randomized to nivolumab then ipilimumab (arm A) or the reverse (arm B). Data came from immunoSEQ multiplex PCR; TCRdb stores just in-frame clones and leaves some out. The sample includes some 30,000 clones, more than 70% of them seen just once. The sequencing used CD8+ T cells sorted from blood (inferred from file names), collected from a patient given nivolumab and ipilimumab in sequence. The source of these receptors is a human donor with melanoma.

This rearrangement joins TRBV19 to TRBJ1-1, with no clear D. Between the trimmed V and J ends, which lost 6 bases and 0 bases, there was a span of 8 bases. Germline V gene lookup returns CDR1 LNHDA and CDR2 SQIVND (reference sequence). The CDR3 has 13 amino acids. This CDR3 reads CASRRYMNTEAFF. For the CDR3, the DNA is TGTGCCAGTAGGAGGTATATGAACACTGAAGCTTTCTTT.

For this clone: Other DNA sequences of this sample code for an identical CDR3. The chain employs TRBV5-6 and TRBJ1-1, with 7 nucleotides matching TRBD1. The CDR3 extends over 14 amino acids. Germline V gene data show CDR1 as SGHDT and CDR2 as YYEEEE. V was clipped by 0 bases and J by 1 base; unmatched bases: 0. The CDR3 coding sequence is TGTGCCAGCAGCTTGGGGACAGGGAACACTGAAGCTTTCTTT. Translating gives CASSLGTGNTEAFF.

Here the CDR3 reads CASGLLAQNQPQHF. Here the CDR3 DNA reads TGTGCTAGTGGTTTGCTTGCCCAGAATCAGCCCCAGCATTTT. The J gene is TRBJ1-5, the V gene TRBV12-5; D is unresolved. The CDR3 runs to 14 residues. Germline-derived CDR1 and CDR2 are LGHNT and FRNRAP. V shed 2 bases and J shed 4 bases, with 9 bases lying between them.

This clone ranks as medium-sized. The CDR3 nucleotides read TGTGCCAGCAGCTTAGTGGGCAGGGGGATAACTAATGAAAAACTGTTTTTT. It specifies CASSLVGRGITNEKLFF. The V and J genes are TRBV7-9 and TRBJ1-4; 7 bases agree with TRBD1. The CDR3 loop spans 17 amino acids. Per the germline V gene, CDR1 is SEHNR and CDR2 is FQNEAQ (reference sequence). Trimming removed 1 base from V and 1 base from J; junction bases left unmatched: 6. Together with reference TRBV7-9 and TRBJ1-4, the CDR3 gives the full variable domain: DTGVSQNPRHKITKRGQNVTFRCDPISEHNRLYWYRQTLGQGPEFLTYFQNEAQLEKSRLLSDRFSAERPKGSFSTLEIQRTEQGDSAMYLCASSLVGRGITNEKLFFGSGTQLSVL.

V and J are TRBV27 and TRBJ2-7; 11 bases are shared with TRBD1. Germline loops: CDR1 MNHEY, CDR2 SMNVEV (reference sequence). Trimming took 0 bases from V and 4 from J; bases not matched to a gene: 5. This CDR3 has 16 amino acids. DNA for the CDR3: TGTGCCAGCAGTTTATCGGGACAGGGGGAAGGTTACGAGCAGTACTTC. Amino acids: CASSLSGQGEGYEQYF.